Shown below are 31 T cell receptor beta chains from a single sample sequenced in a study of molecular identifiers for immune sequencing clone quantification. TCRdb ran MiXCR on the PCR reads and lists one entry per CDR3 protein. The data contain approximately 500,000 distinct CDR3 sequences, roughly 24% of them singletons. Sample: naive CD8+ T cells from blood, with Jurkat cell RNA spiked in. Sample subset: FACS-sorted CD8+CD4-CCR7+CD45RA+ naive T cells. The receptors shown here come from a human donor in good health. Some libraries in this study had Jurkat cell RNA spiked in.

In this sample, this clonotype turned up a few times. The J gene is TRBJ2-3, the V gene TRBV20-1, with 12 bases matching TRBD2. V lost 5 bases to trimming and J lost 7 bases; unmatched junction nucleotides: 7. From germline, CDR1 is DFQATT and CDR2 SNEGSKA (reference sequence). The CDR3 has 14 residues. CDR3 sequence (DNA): TGCAGTGCTCGACTAGCGGGAGATATGTATACGCAGTATTTT. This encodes CSARLAGDMYTQYF.

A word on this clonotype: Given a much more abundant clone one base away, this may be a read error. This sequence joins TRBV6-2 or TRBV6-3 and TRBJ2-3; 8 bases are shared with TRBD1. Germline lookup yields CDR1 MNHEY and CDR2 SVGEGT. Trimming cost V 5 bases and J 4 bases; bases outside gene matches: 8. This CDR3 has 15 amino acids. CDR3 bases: TGTGCCAGCAGTAGGACAGGGTCTAGCGCAGATACGCAGTATTTT. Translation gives CASSRTGSSADTQYF.

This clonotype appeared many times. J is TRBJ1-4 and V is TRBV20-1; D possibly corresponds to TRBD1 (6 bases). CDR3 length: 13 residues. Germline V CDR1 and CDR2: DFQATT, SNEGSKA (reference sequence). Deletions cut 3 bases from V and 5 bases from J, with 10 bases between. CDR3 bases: TGCAGTGCTAGGACAGGTCTAAATGAAAAACTGTTTTTT. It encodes CSARTGLNEKLFF.

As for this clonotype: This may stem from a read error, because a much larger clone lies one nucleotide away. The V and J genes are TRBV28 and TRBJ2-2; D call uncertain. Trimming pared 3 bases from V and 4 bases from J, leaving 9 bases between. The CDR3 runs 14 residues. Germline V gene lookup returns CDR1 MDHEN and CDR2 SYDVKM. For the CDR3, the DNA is TGTGCCAGCAGTTTCCTTAGTACCACCGGGGAGCTGTTTTTT. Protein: CASSFLSTTGELFF.

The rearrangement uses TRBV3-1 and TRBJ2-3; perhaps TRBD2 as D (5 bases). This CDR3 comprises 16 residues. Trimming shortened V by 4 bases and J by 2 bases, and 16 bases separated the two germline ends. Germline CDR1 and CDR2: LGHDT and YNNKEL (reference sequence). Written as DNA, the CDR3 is TGTGCCAGCAGCCCCCAGAGCGGAACAGACACAGATACGCAGTATTTT. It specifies CASSPQSGTDTDTQYF.

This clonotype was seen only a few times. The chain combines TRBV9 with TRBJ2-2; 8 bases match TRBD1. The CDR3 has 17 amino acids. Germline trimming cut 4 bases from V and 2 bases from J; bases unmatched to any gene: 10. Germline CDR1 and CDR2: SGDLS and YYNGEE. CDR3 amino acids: CASSTGQGPINTGELFF. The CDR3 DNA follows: TGTGCCAGCAGCACAGGACAGGGCCCCATAAACACCGGGGAGCTGTTTTTT.

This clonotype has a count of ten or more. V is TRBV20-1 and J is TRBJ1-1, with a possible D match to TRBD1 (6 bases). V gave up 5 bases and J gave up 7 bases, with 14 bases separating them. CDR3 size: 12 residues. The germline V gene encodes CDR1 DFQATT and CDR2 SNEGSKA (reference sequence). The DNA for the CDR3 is TGCAGTGCTCTTACGAGGACAGTTGAAGCTTTCTTT. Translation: CSALTRTVEAFF.

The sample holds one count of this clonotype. The CDR3 reads CASSQGLAGYLNTEAFF. CDR3 coding DNA: TGTGCCAGCAGCCAAGGGCTCGCGGGGTACCTGAACACTGAAGCTTTCTTT. This chain uses TRBV3-1 with TRBJ1-1; D is undetermined. The germline V gene has CDR1 LGHDT and CDR2 YNNKEL (reference sequence). CDR3 length: 17 residues. V dropped 1 base and J dropped 0 bases, with 15 bases sitting between them.

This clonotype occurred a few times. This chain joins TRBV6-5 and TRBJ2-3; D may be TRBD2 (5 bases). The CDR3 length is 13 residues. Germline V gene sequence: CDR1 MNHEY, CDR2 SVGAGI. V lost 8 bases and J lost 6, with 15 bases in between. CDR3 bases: TGTGCCAGCGCCCTACTAGGAACCGATACGCAGTATTTT. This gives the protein CASALLGTDTQYF.

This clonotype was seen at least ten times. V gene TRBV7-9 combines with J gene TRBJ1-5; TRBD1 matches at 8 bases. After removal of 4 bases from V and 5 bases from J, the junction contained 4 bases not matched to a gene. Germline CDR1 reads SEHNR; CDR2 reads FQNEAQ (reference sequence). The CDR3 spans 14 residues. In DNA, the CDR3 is TGTGCCAGCAGCTCTGGACAGGGACATCAGCCCCAGCATTTT. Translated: CASSSGQGHQPQHF. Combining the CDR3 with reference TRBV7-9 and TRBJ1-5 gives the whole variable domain DTGVSQNPRHKITKRGQNVTFRCDPISEHNRLYWYRQTLGQGPEFLTYFQNEAQLEKSRLLSDRFSAERPKGSFSTLEIQRTEQGDSAMYLCASSSGQGHQPQHFGDGTRLSIL.

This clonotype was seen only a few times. The CDR3 loop reads CASGSTAEYTEAFF. The CDR3 DNA is TGTGCTAGTGGGTCAACAGCGGAGTACACTGAAGCTTTCTTT. The rearrangement joins TRBV12-5 to TRBJ1-1; D remains ambiguous. CDR3 length: 14 residues. The V end was cut by 6 bases, the J end by 3 bases, with 14 bases between. Germline V gene lookup returns CDR1 LGHNT and CDR2 FRNRAP.

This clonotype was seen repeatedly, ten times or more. The CDR3 here is CASSPIVGTEAFF. CDR3 DNA: TGTGCCAGCAGCCCGATCGTGGGCACTGAAGCTTTCTTT. This chain joins TRBV12-3 or TRBV12-4 and TRBJ1-1; D not certain. CDR3 size: 13 residues. V was pared by 6 bases and J by 4 bases, with 12 bases between.

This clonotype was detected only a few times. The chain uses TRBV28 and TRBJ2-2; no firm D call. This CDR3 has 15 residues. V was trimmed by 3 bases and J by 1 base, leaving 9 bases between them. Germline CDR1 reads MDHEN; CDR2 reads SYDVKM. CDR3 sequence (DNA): TGTGCCAGCAGTTTCTATCCGGGGAACACCGGGGAGCTGTTTTTT. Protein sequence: CASSFYPGNTGELFF.

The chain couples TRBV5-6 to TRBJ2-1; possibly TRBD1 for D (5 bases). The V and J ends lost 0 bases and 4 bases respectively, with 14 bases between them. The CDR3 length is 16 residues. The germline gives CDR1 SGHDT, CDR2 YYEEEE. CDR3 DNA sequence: TGTGCCAGCAGCTTGGGCCAGGGCCTATCTTACAATGAGCAGTTCTTC. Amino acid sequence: CASSLGQGLSYNEQFF.

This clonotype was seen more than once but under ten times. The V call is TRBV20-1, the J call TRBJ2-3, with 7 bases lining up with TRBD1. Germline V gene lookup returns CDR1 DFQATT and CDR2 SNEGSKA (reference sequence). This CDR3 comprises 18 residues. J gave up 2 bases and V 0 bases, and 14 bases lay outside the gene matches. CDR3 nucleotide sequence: TGCAGTGCTAGAGATCTCGTCCCCCGACAGGGATCCACAGATACGCAGTATTTT. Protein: CSARDLVPRQGSTDTQYF.

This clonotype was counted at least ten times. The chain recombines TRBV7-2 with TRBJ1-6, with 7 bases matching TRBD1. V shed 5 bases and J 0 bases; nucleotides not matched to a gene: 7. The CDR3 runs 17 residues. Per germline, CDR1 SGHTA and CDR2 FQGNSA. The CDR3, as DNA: TGTGCCAGCAGCCCAGGGACAGTACCCTCCTATAATTCACCCCTCCACTTT. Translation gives CASSPGTVPSYNSPLHF.

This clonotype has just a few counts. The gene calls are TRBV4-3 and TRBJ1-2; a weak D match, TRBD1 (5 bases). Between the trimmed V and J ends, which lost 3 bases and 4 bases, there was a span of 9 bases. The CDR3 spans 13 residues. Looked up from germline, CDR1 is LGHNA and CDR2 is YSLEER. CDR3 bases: TGCGCCAGCAGCCAGGGACGCGGCTATGGCTACACCTTC. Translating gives CASSQGRGYGYTF.

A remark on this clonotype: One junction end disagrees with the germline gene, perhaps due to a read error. The CDR3 DNA reads TGTGCCAGCAGTTACTGGGCTGGTCTTCAGGTCCTCTCCTACAATGAGCAGTTATTC. Its translation: CASSYWAGLQVLSYNEQLF. The V call is TRBV6-2 or TRBV6-3, the J call TRBJ2-1; D remains unclear. This CDR3 is built from 19 residues. Germline V gene data show CDR1 as MNHEY and CDR2 as SVGEGT.

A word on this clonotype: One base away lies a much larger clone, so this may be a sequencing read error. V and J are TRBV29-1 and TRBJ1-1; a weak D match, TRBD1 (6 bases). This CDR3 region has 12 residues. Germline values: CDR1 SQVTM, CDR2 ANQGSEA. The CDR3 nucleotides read TGCAGCGTCAACAGGGAGGACACTGTAGCTTTCTTT. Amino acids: CSVNREDTVAFF.

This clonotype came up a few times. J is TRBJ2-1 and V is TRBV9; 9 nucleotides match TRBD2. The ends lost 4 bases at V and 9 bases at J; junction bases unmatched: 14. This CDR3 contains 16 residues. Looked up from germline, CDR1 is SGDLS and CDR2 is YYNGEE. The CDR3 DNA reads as TGTGCCAGCAGCCTCCCCCTGGGGACTAGCATAGGTGAGCAGTTCTTC. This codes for CASSLPLGTSIGEQFF. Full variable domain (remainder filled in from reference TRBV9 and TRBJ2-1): DSGVTQTPKHLITATGQRVTLRCSPRSGDLSVYWYQQSLDQGLQFLIQYYNGEERAKGNILERFSAQQFPDLHSELNLSSLELGDSALYFCASSLPLGTSIGEQFFGPGTRLTVL.

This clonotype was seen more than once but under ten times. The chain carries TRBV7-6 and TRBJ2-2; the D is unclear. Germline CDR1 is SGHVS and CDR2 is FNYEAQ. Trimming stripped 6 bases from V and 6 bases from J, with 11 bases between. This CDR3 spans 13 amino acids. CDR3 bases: TGTGCCAGCAGTTTTAATTTGGCCGGGGAGCTGTTTTTT. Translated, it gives CASSFNLAGELFF.

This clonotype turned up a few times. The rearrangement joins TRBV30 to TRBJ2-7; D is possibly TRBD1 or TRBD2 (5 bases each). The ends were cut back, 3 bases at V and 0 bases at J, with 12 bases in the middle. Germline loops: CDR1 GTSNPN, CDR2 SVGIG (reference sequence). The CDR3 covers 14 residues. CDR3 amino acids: CAWRPGRNSYEQYF. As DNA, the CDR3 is TGTGCCTGGAGGCCGGGACGGAACTCCTACGAGCAGTACTTC.

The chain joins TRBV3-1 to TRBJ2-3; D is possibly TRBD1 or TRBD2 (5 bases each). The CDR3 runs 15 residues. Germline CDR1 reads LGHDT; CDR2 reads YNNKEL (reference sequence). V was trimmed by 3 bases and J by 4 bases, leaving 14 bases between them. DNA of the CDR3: TGTGCCAGCAGCCATTTTATAGAGGGGTCAGATACGCAGTATTTT. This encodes CASSHFIEGSDTQYF.

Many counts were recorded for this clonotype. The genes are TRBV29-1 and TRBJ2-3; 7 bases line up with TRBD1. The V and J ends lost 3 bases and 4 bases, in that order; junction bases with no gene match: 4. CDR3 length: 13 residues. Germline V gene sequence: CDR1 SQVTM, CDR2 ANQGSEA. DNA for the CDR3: TGCAGCGTTGATTTAGGGGGCGCAGATACGCAGTATTTT. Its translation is CSVDLGGADTQYF.

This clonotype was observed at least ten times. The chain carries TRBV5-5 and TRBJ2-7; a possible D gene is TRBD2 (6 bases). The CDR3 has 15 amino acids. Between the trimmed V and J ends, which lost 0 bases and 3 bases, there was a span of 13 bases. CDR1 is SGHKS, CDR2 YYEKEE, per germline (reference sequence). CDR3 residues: CASSLEWISGYEQYF. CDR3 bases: TGTGCCAGCAGCTTGGAGTGGATTAGCGGCTACGAGCAGTACTTC.

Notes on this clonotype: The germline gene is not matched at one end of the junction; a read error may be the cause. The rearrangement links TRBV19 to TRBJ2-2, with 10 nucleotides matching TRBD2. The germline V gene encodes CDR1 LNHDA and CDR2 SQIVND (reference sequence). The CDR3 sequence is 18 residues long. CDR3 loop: CAGSILGTSVSNTGELFF. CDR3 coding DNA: TGTGCCGGTAGTATACTGGGGACTAGCGTTTCGAACACCGGGGAGCTGTTTTTT.

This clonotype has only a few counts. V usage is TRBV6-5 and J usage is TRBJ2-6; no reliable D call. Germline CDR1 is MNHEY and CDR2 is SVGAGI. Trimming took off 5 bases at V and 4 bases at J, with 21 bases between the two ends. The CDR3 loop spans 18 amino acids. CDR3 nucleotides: TGTGCCAGCAGTCCCGCGACTCCTGGGGTATTGGGGGCCAACGTCCTGACTTTC. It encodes CASSPATPGVLGANVLTF.

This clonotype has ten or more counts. The CDR3 sequence is CASSPSSFSIADTQYF. The DNA for the CDR3 is TGTGCCAGCAGCCCGTCCTCTTTCAGCATTGCAGATACGCAGTATTTT. The chain recombines TRBV5-4 with TRBJ2-3; D gene uncertain. Trimming removed 4 bases from V and 4 bases from J, with 19 bases in between. The germline CDR1 and CDR2 sequences are SGHNT and YYREEE (reference sequence). This CDR3 is 16 amino acids long.

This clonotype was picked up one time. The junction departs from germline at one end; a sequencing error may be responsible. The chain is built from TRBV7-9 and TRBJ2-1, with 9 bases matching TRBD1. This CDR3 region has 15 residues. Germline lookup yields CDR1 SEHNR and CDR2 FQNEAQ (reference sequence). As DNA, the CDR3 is TGTGCCAGCAGGTTAGGGGGACAGGGCTACAATGAGCAGTTCTTC. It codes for CASRLGGQGYNEQFF.

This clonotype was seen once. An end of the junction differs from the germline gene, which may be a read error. DNA of the CDR3: TGTGCCGGCAGTCCTCACGGACCTTCCGCCAGCAATCAGCCCCAGCATTTT. This encodes CAGSPHGPSASNQPQHF. The chain combines TRBV2 with TRBJ1-5; D gene unclear. The CDR3 consists of 17 residues. Germline V gives CDR1 SNHLY, CDR2 FYNNEI.

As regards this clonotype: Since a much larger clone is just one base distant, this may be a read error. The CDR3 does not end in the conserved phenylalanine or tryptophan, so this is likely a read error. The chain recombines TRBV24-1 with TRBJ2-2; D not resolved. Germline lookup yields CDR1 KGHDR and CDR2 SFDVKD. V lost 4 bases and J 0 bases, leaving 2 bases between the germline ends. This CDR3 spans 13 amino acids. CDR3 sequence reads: CATSDTNTGELFL. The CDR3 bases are TGTGCCACCAGTGACACGAACACCGGGGAGCTGTTTTTA.